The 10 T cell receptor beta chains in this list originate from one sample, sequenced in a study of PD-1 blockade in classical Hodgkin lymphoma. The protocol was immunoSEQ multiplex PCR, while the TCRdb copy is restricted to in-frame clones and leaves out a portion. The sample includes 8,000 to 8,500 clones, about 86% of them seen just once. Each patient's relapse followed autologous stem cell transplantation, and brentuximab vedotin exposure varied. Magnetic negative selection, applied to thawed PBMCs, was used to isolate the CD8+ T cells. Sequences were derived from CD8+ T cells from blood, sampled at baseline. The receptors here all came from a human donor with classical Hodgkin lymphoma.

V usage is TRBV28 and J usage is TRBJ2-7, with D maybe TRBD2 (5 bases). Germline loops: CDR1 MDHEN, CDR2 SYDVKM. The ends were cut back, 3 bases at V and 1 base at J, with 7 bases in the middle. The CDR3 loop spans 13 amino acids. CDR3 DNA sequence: TGTGCCAGCAGTTTCGGACTGTCCTACGAGCAGTACTTC. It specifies CASSFGLSYEQYF.

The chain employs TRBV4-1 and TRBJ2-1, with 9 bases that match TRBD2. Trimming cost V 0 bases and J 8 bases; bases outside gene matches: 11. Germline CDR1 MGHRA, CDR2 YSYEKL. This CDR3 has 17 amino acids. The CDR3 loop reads CASSQESSLAGADEQFF. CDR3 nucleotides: TGCGCCAGCAGCCAAGAATCCAGTTTAGCGGGAGCCGATGAGCAGTTCTTC.

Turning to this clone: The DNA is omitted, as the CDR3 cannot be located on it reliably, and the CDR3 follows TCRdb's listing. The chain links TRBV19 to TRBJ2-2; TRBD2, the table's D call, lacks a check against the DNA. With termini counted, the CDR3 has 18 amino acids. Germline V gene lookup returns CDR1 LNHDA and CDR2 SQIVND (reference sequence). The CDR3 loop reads CASSIRARAGGSSGELFF.

The DNA of the CDR3 is TGTGCCAGTAGTATTCTAGGGTCAGCTGAAGCTTTCTTT. It yields the protein CASSILGSAEAFF. The chain carries TRBV19 and TRBJ1-1; D is ambiguous. The V gene lost 3 bases and the J gene lost 6 bases, with 11 bases spanning the gap. Germline CDR1 LNHDA, CDR2 SQIVND (reference sequence). The CDR3 covers 13 residues.

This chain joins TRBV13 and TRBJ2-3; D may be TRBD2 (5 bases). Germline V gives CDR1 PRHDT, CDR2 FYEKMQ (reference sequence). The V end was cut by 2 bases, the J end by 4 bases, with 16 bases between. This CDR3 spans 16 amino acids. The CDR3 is CASSLTAGLPADTQYF. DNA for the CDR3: TGTGCCAGCAGCTTAACTGCGGGTCTGCCTGCAGATACGCAGTATTTT.

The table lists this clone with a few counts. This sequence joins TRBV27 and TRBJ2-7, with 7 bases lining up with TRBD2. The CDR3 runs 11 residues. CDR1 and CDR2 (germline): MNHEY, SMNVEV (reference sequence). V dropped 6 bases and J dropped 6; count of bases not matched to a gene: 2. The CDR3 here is CASSPGGEQYF. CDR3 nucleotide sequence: TGTGCCAGCAGCCCGGGGGGCGAGCAGTACTTC.

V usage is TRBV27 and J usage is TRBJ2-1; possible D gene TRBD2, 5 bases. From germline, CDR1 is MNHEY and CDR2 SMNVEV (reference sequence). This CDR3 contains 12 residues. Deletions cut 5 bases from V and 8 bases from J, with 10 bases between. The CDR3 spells CASSTTGYEQFF. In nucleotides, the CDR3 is TGTGCCAGCAGTACTACGGGATATGAGCAGTTCTTC.

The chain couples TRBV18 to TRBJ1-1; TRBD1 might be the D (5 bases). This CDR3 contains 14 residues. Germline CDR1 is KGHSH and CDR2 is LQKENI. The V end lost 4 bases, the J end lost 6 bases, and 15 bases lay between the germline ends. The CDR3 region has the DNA TGTGCCAGCTCACTTATCGGGGGGGTAGCTGAAGCTTTCTTT. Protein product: CASSLIGGVAEAFF. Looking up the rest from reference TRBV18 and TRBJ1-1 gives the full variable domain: NAGVMQNPRHLVRRRGQEARLRCSPMKGHSHVYWYRQLPEEGLKFMVYLQKENIIDESGMPKERFSAEFPKEGPSILRIQQVVRGDSAAYFCASSLIGGVAEAFFGQGTRLTVV.

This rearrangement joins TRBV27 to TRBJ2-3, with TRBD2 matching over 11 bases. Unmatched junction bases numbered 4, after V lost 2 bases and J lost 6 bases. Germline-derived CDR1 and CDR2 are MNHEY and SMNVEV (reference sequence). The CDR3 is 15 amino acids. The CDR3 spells CASSLRLAGPDTQYF. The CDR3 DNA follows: TGTGCCAGCAGTTTAAGACTAGCGGGGCCTGATACGCAGTATTTT.

CDR3 sequence: CASSLRGGTDTQYF. The CDR3 region has the DNA TGTGCCAGCAGTTTGAGGGGGGGCACAGATACGCAGTATTTT. The chain carries TRBV27 and TRBJ2-3; D could derive from TRBD1 or TRBD2 (6 bases each). V lost 3 bases to trimming and J lost 1 base, with 8 bases between them. This CDR3 contains 14 residues. The germline V gene has CDR1 MNHEY and CDR2 SMNVEV (reference sequence).